One and the same sample provided the 5 T cell receptor beta chains below, sequenced in a study of long-term antiretroviral therapy in people with HIV (dated by TCRdb to between 2021 and 2022). The immunoSEQ hsTCRB v3.0 assay was used at survey level resolution to sequence the TRB variable region. TCRdb provides this immuneACCESS table in a form limited to in-frame rearrangements. Some clones are lacking; in checked studies, under half of them reflect an unresolved V gene, and why the rest are absent is not known. In all, the sample holds 17,000 or so clones, and 91% of those were seen once. Jointly, the top ten make up roughly 8.3% of the sample. Material: unsorted PBMCs, obtained 0.3 years after starting antiretroviral therapy. Every receptor here comes from a man in his 60s with HIV.

The V call is TRBV28, the J call TRBJ2-7, with a tentative D call TRBD1 (6 bases). This CDR3 is built from 17 residues. V lost 2 bases and J 3 bases, leaving 20 bases between the germline ends. Germline V gene sequence: CDR1 MDHEN, CDR2 SYDVKM. As DNA, the CDR3 is TGTGCCAGCAGTTTACCCCCGGGACATAGGACGCTCTACGAGCAGTACTTC. Residues: CASSLPPGHRTLYEQYF.

V is TRBV19 and J is TRBJ1-2, with D possibly being TRBD1 (5 bases). Trimming took 7 bases from V and 4 from J, leaving 19 bases between them. This CDR3 has 15 residues. Germline lookup yields CDR1 LNHDA and CDR2 SQIVND (reference sequence). The CDR3 here is CASTTQAGPIYGYTF. In DNA, the CDR3 is TGTGCCAGTACAACCCAAGCGGGGCCAATCTATGGCTACACCTTC. The whole variable domain, remainder taken from reference TRBV19 and TRBJ1-2, is DGGITQSPKYLFRKEGQNVTLSCEQNLNHDAMYWYRQDPGQGLRLIYYSQIVNDFQKGDIAEGYSVSREKKESFPLTVTSAQKNPTAFYLCASTTQAGPIYGYTFGSGTRLTVV.

The chain combines TRBV5-6 with TRBJ2-7, with 9 bases aligning to TRBD2. This CDR3 is built from 17 residues. Germline trimming cut 3 bases from V and 2 bases from J; bases unmatched to any gene: 12. Looked up from germline, CDR1 is SGHDT and CDR2 is YYEEEE. The CDR3 DNA follows: TGTGCCAGCAGCTCTCTCCTGGCTAGCGGGGCGGCCTACGAGCAGTACTTC. This gives the protein CASSSLLASGAAYEQYF.

The genes are TRBV6-5 and TRBJ2-5; D not certain. This CDR3 has 14 amino acids. Trimming stripped 0 bases from V and 1 base from J, with 6 bases between. Per germline, CDR1 MNHEY and CDR2 SVGAGI. This CDR3 reads CASSYSGFQETQYF. The CDR3 DNA follows: TGTGCCAGCAGTTACTCGGGGTTCCAAGAGACCCAGTACTTC.

The rearrangement joins TRBV2 to TRBJ2-3, with D possibly called TRBD1 or TRBD2 (5 bases each). Trimming left V 8 bases short and J 1 base short, with 10 bases between. CDR3 length equals 13 residues. Germline values: CDR1 SNHLY, CDR2 FYNNEI. The chain's CDR3 is CASGGIGTDTQYF. CDR3 DNA: TGTGCCAGCGGGGGTATAGGCACAGATACGCAGTATTTT.